The 16 T cell receptor beta chains reported below all come from one sample, sequenced in a study of cytomegalovirus exposure and HLA in healthy donors. PCR involved 60 Vbeta and 13 Jbeta primers. Only in-frame clones appear in the TCRdb table, and some are missing; sequencing was by immunoSEQ multiplex PCR. This repertoire includes some 120,000 clones. The sequencing sample was made of PBMCs. These receptors originate from a man aged 18 to 29 in good health and CMV-seronegative.

V and J are TRBV10-1 and TRBJ1-1; TRBD1 agrees at 9 bases. The junction had 2 bases not matched to a gene; V was cut back by 5 bases and J by 1 base. Germline V gene data show CDR1 as WNHNN and CDR2 as SYGVQD (reference sequence). The CDR3 extends over 14 amino acids. CDR3 in amino acids: CASSKGQGNTEAFF. CDR3 in DNA: TGCGCCAGCAGTAAGGGACAGGGGAACACTGAAGCTTTCTTT.

The genes are TRBV6-1 and TRBJ2-1; 10 bases are a match to TRBD2. CDR1 is MNHNS, CDR2 SASEGT, per germline. V lost 7 bases and J lost 0; bases outside the gene matches: 3. The CDR3 contains 15 residues. CDR3 in DNA: TGTGCCAGCACCGTAGCGGGGGGCTCCTACAATGAGCAGTTCTTC. Translation: CASTVAGGSYNEQFF.

In the case of this clone: The junction does not match germline at one end; this may be a read error. The rearrangement uses TRBV4-2 and TRBJ2-3, with TRBD1 identical over 8 bases. The V gene's germline CDR1 is LGHNA and CDR2 YNFKEQ. CDR3 length equals 16 residues. CDR3 nucleotide sequence: TGTGCCAGCACCCAAGGGGCAGGGGGCGTCACAGATACGCAGTATTTT. Translation: CASTQGAGGVTDTQYF.

The V call is TRBV5-1, the J call TRBJ2-2; tentative D call: TRBD2 (5 bases). Deletions cut 3 bases from V and 5 bases from J, with 8 bases between. In germline, CDR1 is SGHRS, CDR2 YFSETQ. This CDR3 spans 13 amino acids. The DNA of the CDR3 is TGCGCCAGCAGCTACCGGGAAACCGGGGAGCTGTTTTTT. Translated: CASSYRETGELFF.

This sequence joins TRBV29-1 and TRBJ1-2; 7 positions agree with TRBD1. V shed 1 base, J shed 2 bases, and the junction held 13 bases outside the gene matches. CDR3 length: 17 amino acids. Germline V gene sequence: CDR1 SQVTM, CDR2 ANQGSEA. The CDR3 sequence is CSVEVRSTGTQNYGYTF. CDR3 coding DNA: TGCAGCGTTGAAGTCCGGTCGACAGGGACACAGAACTATGGCTACACCTTC.

This sequence joins TRBV7-9 and TRBJ1-1, with D possibly being TRBD1 (6 bases). Germline CDR1 reads SEHNR; CDR2 reads FQNEAQ (reference sequence). V was shortened by 4 bases and J by 8 bases, with 20 bases between the two germline ends. This CDR3 region has 15 residues. In nucleotides, the CDR3 is TGTGCCAGCAGCTGGGGGGGACATCGGGCACCCGAAGCTTTCTTT. It is translated as CASSWGGHRAPEAFF. Together with reference TRBV7-9 and TRBJ1-1, the CDR3 gives the full variable domain: DTGVSQNPRHKITKRGQNVTFRCDPISEHNRLYWYRQTLGQGPEFLTYFQNEAQLEKSRLLSDRFSAERPKGSFSTLEIQRTEQGDSAMYLCASSWGGHRAPEAFFGQGTRLTVV.

The chain combines TRBV5-1 with TRBJ2-1, with 7 positions matching TRBD2. The CDR3 is 15 amino acids. The V gene end was trimmed by 5 bases and the J gene end by 6 bases; junction bases not matched to a gene: 11. CDR1 is SGHRS, CDR2 YFSETQ, per germline. The CDR3 DNA reads TGCGCCAGCAGAAGAGGGCGGGAGTATTTCAATGAGCAGTTCTTC. It translates to CASRRGREYFNEQFF.

V usage is TRBV18 and J usage is TRBJ2-7; 10 bases fit TRBD1. The CDR3 contains 19 residues. CDR1 and CDR2 from the germline V gene are KGHSH and LQKENI. The V and J ends lost 5 bases and 0 bases, in that order; junction bases with no gene match: 16. CDR3 nucleotides: TGTGCCAGCTCAGGGACCGGGACAGGGGAATCGAGGAGCTCCTACGAGCAGTACTTC. Its translation is CASSGTGTGESRSSYEQYF.

The chain is built from TRBV7-9 and TRBJ2-1; D is perhaps TRBD1 (5 bases). The V end lost 5 bases, the J end lost 5 bases, and 19 bases lay between the germline ends. In germline, CDR1 is SEHNR, CDR2 FQNEAQ (reference sequence). There are 16 residues in the CDR3. The CDR3 region has the DNA TGTGCCAGCAGCCGGGCCAGGGCCCACAAAGACAATGAGCAGTTCTTC. This encodes CASSRARAHKDNEQFF.

This sequence joins TRBV18 and TRBJ2-7; D is undetermined. The end of the DNA aligns better with TRBJ2-5, so the J call may be wrong. Germline CDR1 and CDR2: KGHSH and LQKENI. The length of the CDR3 is 16 residues. This CDR3 reads CASSPPQPPDDTTQYF. The CDR3 nucleotides are TGTGCCAGCTCACCACCACAGCCACCCGATGACACGACCCAGTACTTC.

The chain recombines TRBV9 with TRBJ2-3; tentative D call: TRBD1 (6 bases). CDR3 length equals 13 residues. Germline V gene sequence: CDR1 SGDLS, CDR2 YYNGEE. Trimming took off 0 bases at V and 4 bases at J, with 6 bases between the two ends. The CDR3 DNA reads TGTGCCAGCAGCGTAGAGGGGGCAGATACGCAGTATTTT. Protein sequence: CASSVEGADTQYF.

The gene calls are TRBV5-1 and TRBJ1-4; tentatively, D is TRBD1 (5 bases). This CDR3 spans 17 amino acids. Deletions cut 4 bases from V and 5 bases from J, with 21 bases between. CDR1 SGHRS and CDR2 YFSETQ come from the germline V gene. The CDR3 DNA follows: TGCGCCAGCAGCCCTGGTACGGGCAGGGCTGTGAATGAAAAACTGTTTTTT. Translated, it gives CASSPGTGRAVNEKLFF.

The genes are TRBV27 and TRBJ2-1, with D perhaps TRBD2 (6 bases). Germline V lookup: CDR1 MNHEY, CDR2 SMNVEV (reference sequence). The V end was cut by 5 bases, the J end by 4 bases, with 15 bases between. This CDR3 is built from 15 residues. The CDR3 here is CASSPSSDRYNEQFF. CDR3 nucleotide sequence: TGTGCCAGCAGTCCCTCTAGCGACCGTTACAATGAGCAGTTCTTC.

The CDR3 coding sequence is TGTGCCACCGCGCTTAGACAGGGCACCGGGGAGCTGTTTTTT. This translates into CATALRQGTGELFF. The V call is TRBV27, the J call TRBJ2-2; TRBD1 agrees at 7 bases. After removal of 10 bases from V and 4 bases from J, the junction contained 9 bases not matched to a gene. The CDR3 totals 14 residues. CDR1 is MNHEY, CDR2 SMNVEV, per germline (reference sequence).

The V call is TRBV30, the J call TRBJ1-2; perhaps TRBD1 as D (5 bases). V dropped 7 bases and J dropped 7 bases, with 10 bases sitting between them. Germline V gene data show CDR1 as GTSNPN and CDR2 as SVGIG (reference sequence). The CDR3 runs 10 residues. CDR3 amino acids: CALFRAGYTF. The CDR3 bases are TGTGCCTTATTCAGGGCTGGCTACACCTTC. The entire variable domain, with the rest obtained from reference TRBV30 and TRBJ1-2, is as follows: SQTIHQWPATLVQPVGSPLSLECTVEGTSNPNLYWYRQAAGRGLQLLFYSVGIGQISSEVPQNLSASRPQDRQFILSSKKLLLSDSGFYLCALFRAGYTFGSGTRLTVV.

The chain has TRBV2 and TRBJ1-4, with D perhaps matching TRBD1 (5 bases). The CDR3 runs 13 residues. CDR1 is SNHLY, CDR2 FYNNEI, per germline. The ends were cut back, 4 bases at V and 3 bases at J, with 6 bases in the middle. CDR3 sequence: CASSGRANEKLFF. The CDR3 DNA sequence: TGTGCCAGCAGTGGCAGGGCTAATGAAAAACTGTTTTTT.